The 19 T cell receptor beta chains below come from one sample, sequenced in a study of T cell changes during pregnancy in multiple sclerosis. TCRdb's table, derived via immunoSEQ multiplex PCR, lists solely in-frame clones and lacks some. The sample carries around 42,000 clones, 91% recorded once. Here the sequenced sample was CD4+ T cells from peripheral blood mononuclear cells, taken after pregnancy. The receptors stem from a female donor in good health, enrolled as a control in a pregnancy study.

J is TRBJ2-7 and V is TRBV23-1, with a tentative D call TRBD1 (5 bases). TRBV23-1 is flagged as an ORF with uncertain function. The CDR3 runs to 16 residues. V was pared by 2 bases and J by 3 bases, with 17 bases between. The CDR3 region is CASSQPTPWTFYEQYF. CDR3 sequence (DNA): TGCGCCAGCAGTCAACCGACGCCTTGGACATTCTACGAGCAGTACTTC.

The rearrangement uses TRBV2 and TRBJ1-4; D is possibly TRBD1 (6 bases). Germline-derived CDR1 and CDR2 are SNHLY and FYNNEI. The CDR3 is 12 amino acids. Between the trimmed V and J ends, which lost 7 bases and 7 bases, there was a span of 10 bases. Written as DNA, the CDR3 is TGTGCCAGCAAGGGGGGGGGTGAAAAACTGTTTTTT. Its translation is CASKGGGEKLFF.

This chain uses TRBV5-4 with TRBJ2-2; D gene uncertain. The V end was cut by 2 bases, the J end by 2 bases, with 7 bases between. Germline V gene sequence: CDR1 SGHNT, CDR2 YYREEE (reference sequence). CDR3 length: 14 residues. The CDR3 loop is CASSFATNTGELFF. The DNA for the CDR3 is TGTGCCAGCAGCTTTGCGACTAACACCGGGGAGCTGTTTTTT.

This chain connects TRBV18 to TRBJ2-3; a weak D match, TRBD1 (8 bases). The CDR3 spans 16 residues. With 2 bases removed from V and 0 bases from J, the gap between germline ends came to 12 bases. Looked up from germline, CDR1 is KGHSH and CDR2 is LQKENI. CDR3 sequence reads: CASSPTGGASTDTQYF. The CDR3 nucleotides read TGTGCCAGCTCACCAACAGGGGGGGCTAGCACAGATACGCAGTATTTT.

CDR3 sequence (DNA): TGTGCCAGCAGCTGGGGACAGTCGAACACCGGGGAGCTGTTTTTT. Translation: CASSWGQSNTGELFF. V gene TRBV5-4 combines with J gene TRBJ2-2; TRBD1 matches at 7 bases. The junction had 2 bases not matched to a gene; V was cut back by 3 bases and J by 0 bases. The germline V gene encodes CDR1 SGHNT and CDR2 YYREEE (reference sequence). The CDR3 has 15 amino acids.

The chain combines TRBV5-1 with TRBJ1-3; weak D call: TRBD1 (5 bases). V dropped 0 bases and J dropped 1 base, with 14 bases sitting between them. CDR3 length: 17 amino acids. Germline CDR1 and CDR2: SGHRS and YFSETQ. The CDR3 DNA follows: TGCGCCAGCAGCTTGGGGGCAGGGAAACCTTCTGGAAACACCATATATTTT. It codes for CASSLGAGKPSGNTIYF.

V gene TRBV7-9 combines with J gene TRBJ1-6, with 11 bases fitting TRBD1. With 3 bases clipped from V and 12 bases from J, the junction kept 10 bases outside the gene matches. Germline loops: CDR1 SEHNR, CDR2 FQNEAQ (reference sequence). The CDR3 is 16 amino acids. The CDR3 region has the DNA TGTGCCAGCAGCTTGGGTACCGGGACAGGGGGAAAACCCCTCCACTTT. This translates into CASSLGTGTGGKPLHF.

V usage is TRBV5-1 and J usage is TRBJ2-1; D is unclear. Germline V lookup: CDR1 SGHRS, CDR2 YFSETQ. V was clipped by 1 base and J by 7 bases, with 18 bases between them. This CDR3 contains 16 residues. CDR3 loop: CASSLTGPPQLNEQFF. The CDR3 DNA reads TGCGCCAGCAGCTTGACCGGCCCCCCCCAACTAAATGAGCAGTTCTTC.

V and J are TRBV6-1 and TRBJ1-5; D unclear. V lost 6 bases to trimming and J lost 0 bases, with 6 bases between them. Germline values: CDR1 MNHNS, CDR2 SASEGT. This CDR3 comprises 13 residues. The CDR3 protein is CASRAYSNQPQHF. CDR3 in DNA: TGTGCCAGCAGGGCTTATAGCAATCAGCCCCAGCATTTT.

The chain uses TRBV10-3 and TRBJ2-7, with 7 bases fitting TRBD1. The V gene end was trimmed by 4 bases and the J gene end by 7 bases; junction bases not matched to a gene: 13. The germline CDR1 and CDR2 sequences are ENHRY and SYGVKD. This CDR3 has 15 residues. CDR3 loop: CAISATTGSRGEQYF. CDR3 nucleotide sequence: TGTGCCATCAGTGCAACGACAGGGAGCCGAGGGGAGCAGTACTTC.

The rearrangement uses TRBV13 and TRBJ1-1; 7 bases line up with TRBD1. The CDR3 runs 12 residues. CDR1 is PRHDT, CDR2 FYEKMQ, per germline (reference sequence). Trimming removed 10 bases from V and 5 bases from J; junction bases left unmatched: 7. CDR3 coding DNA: TGTGCCACCCAGGGGGGATATACTGAAGCTTTCTTT. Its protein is CATQGGYTEAFF.

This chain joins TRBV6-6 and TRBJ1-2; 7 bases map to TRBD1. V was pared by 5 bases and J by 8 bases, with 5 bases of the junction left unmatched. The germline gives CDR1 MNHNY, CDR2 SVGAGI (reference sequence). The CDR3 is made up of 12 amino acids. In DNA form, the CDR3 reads TGTGCCAGCAGTGAGGACAGGATCGGCTACACCTTC. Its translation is CASSEDRIGYTF.

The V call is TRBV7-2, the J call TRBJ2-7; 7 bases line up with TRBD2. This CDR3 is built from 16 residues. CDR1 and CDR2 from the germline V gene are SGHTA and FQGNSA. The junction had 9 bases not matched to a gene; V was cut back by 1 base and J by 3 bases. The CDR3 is CASSLDFAGANYEQYF. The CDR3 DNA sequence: TGTGCCAGCAGCTTAGATTTCGCGGGAGCAAACTACGAGCAGTACTTC.

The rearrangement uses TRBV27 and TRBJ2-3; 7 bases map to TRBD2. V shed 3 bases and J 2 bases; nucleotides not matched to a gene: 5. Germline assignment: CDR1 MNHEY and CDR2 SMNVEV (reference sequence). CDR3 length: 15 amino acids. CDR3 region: CASSFALADTDTQYF. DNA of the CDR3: TGTGCCAGCAGTTTTGCCCTAGCGGACACAGATACGCAGTATTTT.

The CDR3: CASSLGTGANEQYF. The CDR3 region has the DNA TGTGCCAGCAGCTTGGGGACAGGGGCAAACGAGCAGTACTTC. The V and J genes are TRBV7-3 and TRBJ2-7; the match to TRBD1 covers 10 bases. Germline V gene sequence: CDR1 SGHTA, CDR2 FQGTGA. The CDR3 consists of 14 residues. With 3 bases clipped from V and 5 bases from J, the junction kept 4 bases outside the gene matches.

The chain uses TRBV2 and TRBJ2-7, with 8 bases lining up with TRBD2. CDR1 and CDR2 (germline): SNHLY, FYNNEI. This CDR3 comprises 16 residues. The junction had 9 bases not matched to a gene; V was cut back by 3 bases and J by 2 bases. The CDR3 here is CASSDSGLAGAYEQYF. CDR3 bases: TGTGCCAGCAGTGATTCAGGGCTAGCGGGCGCCTACGAGCAGTACTTC.

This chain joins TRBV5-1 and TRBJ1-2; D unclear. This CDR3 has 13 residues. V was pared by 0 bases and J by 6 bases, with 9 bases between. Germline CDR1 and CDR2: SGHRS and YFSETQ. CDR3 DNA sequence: TGCGCCAGCAGCTTGGCCGTAACAGATGGCTACACCTTC. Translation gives CASSLAVTDGYTF.

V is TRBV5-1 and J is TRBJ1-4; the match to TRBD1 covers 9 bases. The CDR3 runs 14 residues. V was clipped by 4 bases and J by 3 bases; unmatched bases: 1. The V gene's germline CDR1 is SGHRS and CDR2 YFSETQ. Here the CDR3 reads CASSRDRANEKLFF. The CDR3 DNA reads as TGCGCCAGCAGCAGGGACAGGGCTAATGAAAAACTGTTTTTT.

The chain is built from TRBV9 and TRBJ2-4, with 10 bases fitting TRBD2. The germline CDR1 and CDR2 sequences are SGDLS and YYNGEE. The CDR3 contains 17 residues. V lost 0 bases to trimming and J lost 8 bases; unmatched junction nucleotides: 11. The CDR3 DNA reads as TGTGCCAGCAGCGTAGAGGATCTAGCGGGGGTCGGTGACATTCAGTACTTC. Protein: CASSVEDLAGVGDIQYF.